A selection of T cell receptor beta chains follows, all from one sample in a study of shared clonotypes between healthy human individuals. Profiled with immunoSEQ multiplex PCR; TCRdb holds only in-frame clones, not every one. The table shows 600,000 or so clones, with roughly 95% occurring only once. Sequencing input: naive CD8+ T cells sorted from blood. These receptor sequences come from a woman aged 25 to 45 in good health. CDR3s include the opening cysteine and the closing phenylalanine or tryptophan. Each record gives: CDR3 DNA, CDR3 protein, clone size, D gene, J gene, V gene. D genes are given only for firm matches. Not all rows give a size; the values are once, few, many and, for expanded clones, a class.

TGTGCCAGCAGCCCAAGGGGAGGCGAGCAGTACTTC CASSPRGGEQYF - - TRBJ2-7 TRBV14
TGTGCCAGCCGAGGACATTTTTCGGACACTGAAGCTTTCTTT CASRGHFSDTEAFF once - TRBJ1-1 TRBV2
TGTGCCAGCAGCCCGGGACAGGGCTACGAGCAGTACTTC CASSPGQGYEQYF - TRBD1 TRBJ2-7 TRBV11-2
TGTGCCAGCAGTTCCCCAGGGGGCCAGTACGAGCAGTACTTC CASSSPGGQYEQYF - TRBD1 TRBJ2-7 TRBV27
TGTGCCAGCAGTGGTAATCTGGGACTAGTGGCCGGGGAGCTGTTTTTT CASSGNLGLVAGELFF - TRBD2 TRBJ2-2 TRBV6-1
TGTGCCAGCAGCCCGGGGACTAGCGGGAGCCGGCGGGCCGACGAGCAGTACTTC CASSPGTSGSRRADEQYF - TRBD2 TRBJ2-7 TRBV5-5
TGTGCCAGCAGTCCGGGAGTTAGACCGGACGAGCAGTACTTC CASSPGVRPDEQYF - - TRBJ2-7 TRBV27
TGTGCCAGCAGCTTAGGTTTCTACAATGAGCAGTTCTTC CASSLGFYNEQFF once - TRBJ2-1 TRBV11-2
TGTGCCAGCAGCCATAAGACTAGCGGGAGGGCCTCTAGCACAGATACGCAGTATTTT CASSHKTSGRASSTDTQYF - TRBD2 TRBJ2-3 TRBV7-9
TGTGCCAGCAGCCAAGATCGGGCTTTGCCAGATACGCAGTATTTT CASSQDRALPDTQYF - - TRBJ2-3 TRBV4-2
TGTGCCAGCAGTCTTGACTCCTTCTACGAGCAGTACTTC CASSLDSFYEQYF - - TRBJ2-7 TRBV25-1
TGTGCCAGCAGCCACGAGACAGGGTTGGGTAATGAAAAACTGTTTTTT CASSHETGLGNEKLFF - TRBD1 TRBJ1-4 TRBV4-2
TGTGCCAGCAGTGCGACTGGGTGGACTGAAGCTTTCTTT CASSATGWTEAFF - - TRBJ1-1 TRBV6-1
TGTGCCAGCGGATGGGAGGGTGAAGCTTTCTTT CASGWEGEAFF few - TRBJ1-1 TRBV9
TGTGCCAGCAGCGGAATACAGGGCGACGAGCAGTACTTC CASSGIQGDEQYF - - TRBJ2-7 TRBV28
TGTGCCAGCTCACTCAGCCGGACAGCGAACACCGGGGAGCTGTTTTTT CASSLSRTANTGELFF few - TRBJ2-2 TRBV18
TGTGCCAGCAGTTTTTACCGGAGCACTGGGCGGGACTTC CASSFYRSTGRDF once - TRBJ2-7 TRBV28